This passage covers 27 T cell receptor beta chains from one sample sequenced in a study of cytomegalovirus exposure and HLA in healthy donors. Method: immunoSEQ multiplex PCR; TCRdb's copy keeps in-frame clones and lacks some. The data hold 150,000 to 200,000 clones, with around 86% observed a single time. Sequenced sample: PBMCs. Every receptor here comes from a man aged 30 to 45 in good health and CMV-seropositive.

V usage is TRBV27 and J usage is TRBJ2-7; TRBD2 matches at 8 bases. Germline-derived CDR1 and CDR2 are MNHEY and SMNVEV (reference sequence). The trim removed 4 bases at V and 4 bases at J, leaving 6 bases unmatched. The CDR3 consists of 14 residues. The CDR3 region is CASSSYSGSYEQYF. The CDR3, as DNA: TGTGCCAGCAGTTCTTACAGCGGGAGTTACGAGCAGTACTTC.

This clone was picked up one time. The V and J genes are TRBV9 and TRBJ2-7; D call uncertain. This CDR3 contains 13 residues. The V end was cut by 0 bases, the J end by 5 bases, with 9 bases between. CDR1 is SGDLS, CDR2 YYNGEE, per germline. CDR3 nucleotides: TGTGCCAGCAGCGTAGAGTCTTGGAACGAGCAGTACTTC. It codes for CASSVESWNEQYF.

V usage is TRBV28 and J usage is TRBJ2-7, with 7 positions matching TRBD2. Germline CDR1 reads MDHEN; CDR2 reads SYDVKM. V was clipped by 3 bases and J by 3 bases; unmatched bases: 5. CDR3 length: 14 amino acids. Written as DNA, the CDR3 is TGTGCCAGCAGTTTCGCGGGAGAATACTACGAGCAGTACTTC. This codes for CASSFAGEYYEQYF.

The chain combines TRBV4-2 with TRBJ1-1; no clear D gene. In germline, CDR1 is LGHNA, CDR2 YNFKEQ. V lost 4 bases, J lost 1 base, and 7 bases lay in between. The CDR3 is 13 residues long. The CDR3 is CASSPRENTEAFF. In DNA form, the CDR3 reads TGTGCCAGCAGCCCTCGGGAGAACACTGAAGCTTTCTTT.

V is TRBV7-2 and J is TRBJ2-7; 12 positions match TRBD2. V lost 6 bases to trimming and J lost 2 bases; unmatched junction nucleotides: 8. CDR1 is SGHTA and CDR2 is FQGNSA in the germline V gene. There are 16 residues in the CDR3. The CDR3 protein is CASRGLAGINAYEQYF. The DNA for the CDR3 is TGTGCCAGCAGGGGACTAGCGGGTATAAATGCCTACGAGCAGTACTTC.

The chain recombines TRBV4-1 with TRBJ2-1; 11 bases are a match to TRBD2. CDR3 length equals 19 residues. The junction had 14 bases not matched to a gene; V was cut back by 0 bases and J by 7 bases. Germline values: CDR1 MGHRA, CDR2 YSYEKL. The CDR3 region is CASSQEGLAGGSFRNEQFF. The CDR3 nucleotides read TGCGCCAGCAGCCAAGAAGGCCTAGCGGGGGGTTCGTTTCGAAATGAGCAGTTCTTC.

The chain uses TRBV6-5 and TRBJ2-3; D is undetermined. This CDR3 has 14 amino acids. Germline CDR1 MNHEY, CDR2 SVGAGI. Trimming took off 2 bases at V and 2 bases at J, with 8 bases between the two ends. The CDR3, as DNA: TGTGCCAGCAGTTACGATTCCGTCACAGATACGCAGTATTTT. As protein: CASSYDSVTDTQYF.

J is TRBJ1-2 and V is TRBV18; 7 nucleotides agree with TRBD1. V trimming: 5 bases; J trimming: 4 bases; junction bases outside the gene matches: 10. The CDR3 runs to 15 residues. Germline assignment: CDR1 KGHSH and CDR2 LQKENI. The CDR3 region has the DNA TGTGCCAGCTCAACCCGACAGGGAGGGGGCTATGGCTACACCTTC. It specifies CASSTRQGGGYGYTF.

This clone has just one count. The CDR3 nucleotides are TGTGCCAGCAGCCTATGGGGAATGACAGGGTCCTACAATGAGCAGTTCTTC. The encoded protein is CASSLWGMTGSYNEQFF. This sequence joins TRBV27 and TRBJ2-1; 7 nucleotides match TRBD1. The CDR3 loop spans 17 amino acids. With 6 bases clipped from V and 1 base from J, the junction kept 12 bases outside the gene matches. CDR1 MNHEY and CDR2 SMNVEV come from the germline V gene (reference sequence).

CDR3 bases: TGCGCCAGCAGCTTTCAGTGGGGGGACACTGAAGCTTTCTTT. This sequence encodes CASSFQWGDTEAFF. The chain employs TRBV5-1 and TRBJ1-1; possibly TRBD1 for D (5 bases). Germline V gene lookup returns CDR1 SGHRS and CDR2 YFSETQ. This CDR3 comprises 14 residues. V was trimmed by 2 bases and J by 3 bases, leaving 11 bases between them.

The chain joins TRBV30 to TRBJ2-1; 9 nucleotides align to TRBD1. The germline V gene encodes CDR1 GTSNPN and CDR2 SVGIG (reference sequence). After removal of 2 bases from V and 6 bases from J, the junction contained 14 bases not matched to a gene. CDR3 size: 17 residues. DNA for the CDR3: TGTGCCTGGAGTCGGACTTCGGGGACAGGGCGGATCAATGAGCAGTTCTTC. This encodes CAWSRTSGTGRINEQFF.

V is TRBV7-2 and J is TRBJ1-6, with 7 positions matching TRBD1. V gave up 5 bases and J gave up 7 bases; unmatched junction bases: 11. The CDR3 is made up of 16 amino acids. The V gene's germline CDR1 is SGHTA and CDR2 FQGNSA. The CDR3 nucleotides are TGTGCCAGCAGCCGATTTCGGACAGGATCCAATTCACCCCTCCACTTT. As protein: CASSRFRTGSNSPLHF. The full variable domain, its missing parts supplied by reference TRBV7-2 and TRBJ1-6, is GAGVSQSPSNKVTEKGKDVELRCDPISGHTALYWYRQSLGQGLEFLIYFQGNSAPDKSGLPSDRFSAERTGGSVSTLTIQRTQQEDSAVYLCASSRFRTGSNSPLHFGNGTRLTVT.

This CDR3 is CASSPGTGVRQPQHF. The CDR3, as DNA: TGTGCCAGCAGCCCTGGGACAGGGGTTCGACAGCCCCAGCATTTT. This chain joins TRBV5-8 and TRBJ1-5; 10 bases agree with TRBD1. V trimming: 4 bases; J trimming: 7 bases; junction bases outside the gene matches: 8. The CDR3 has 15 amino acids. The germline V gene has CDR1 SGHTS and CDR2 YDEGEE.

This clone came up once. The chain couples TRBV7-9 to TRBJ1-2, with D hard to call. V was clipped by 5 bases and J by 5 bases, with 12 bases between them. Germline V gives CDR1 SEHNR, CDR2 FQNEAQ (reference sequence). The CDR3 spans 13 residues. For the CDR3, the DNA is TGTGCCAGCAGCCGCGGAGAAATGTATGGCTACACCTTC. This encodes CASSRGEMYGYTF.

V gene TRBV2 combines with J gene TRBJ2-2; D may be TRBD2 (6 bases). V lost 0 bases and J lost 6, with 17 bases in between. Germline V CDR1 and CDR2: SNHLY, FYNNEI. CDR3 size: 17 residues. CDR3 loop: CASSEARAGRRPGELFF. As DNA, the CDR3 is TGTGCCAGCAGTGAAGCGCGGGCGGGAAGAAGGCCCGGGGAGCTGTTTTTT. Full variable domain (missing parts from reference TRBV2 and TRBJ2-2): EPEVTQTPSHQVTQMGQEVILRCVPISNHLYFYWYRQILGQKVEFLVSFYNNEISEKSEIFDDQFSVERPDGSNFTLKIRSTKLEDSAMYFCASSEARAGRRPGELFFGEGSRLTVL.

This clone was counted once. The chain combines TRBV5-6 with TRBJ2-4, with TRBD1 matching over 10 bases. Germline assignment: CDR1 SGHDT and CDR2 YYEEEE. V lost 5 bases, J lost 8 bases, and 10 bases stayed unmatched. The CDR3 is 15 amino acids. The CDR3 protein is CASSSGTGVMDIQYF. CDR3 DNA sequence: TGTGCCAGCAGTTCCGGGACAGGGGTAATGGACATTCAGTACTTC.

The V call is TRBV27, the J call TRBJ2-7; 11 nucleotides line up with TRBD1. The CDR3 covers 16 residues. J lost 4 bases, V lost 2 bases, and 7 bases had no gene match. The germline V gene encodes CDR1 MNHEY and CDR2 SMNVEV (reference sequence). CDR3 nucleotides: TGTGCCAGCAGTTTACAGGGACAGGGGGGTAGTTACGAGCAGTACTTC. Translation: CASSLQGQGGSYEQYF.

The gene calls are TRBV6-5 and TRBJ1-2; possibly TRBD1 for D (6 bases). Germline V gene lookup returns CDR1 MNHEY and CDR2 SVGAGI. This CDR3 contains 14 residues. V was shortened by 8 bases and J by 4 bases, with 17 bases between the two germline ends. The CDR3 DNA sequence: TGTGCCAGCGCGCCCGGACAGATGAGCTATGGCTACACCTTC. Translating gives CASAPGQMSYGYTF.

In DNA, the CDR3 is TGTGCCAGCAGCTTAGTTGGCAGGGGCGCCTACGAGCAGTACTTC. The encoded protein is CASSLVGRGAYEQYF. This chain joins TRBV13 and TRBJ2-7, with D possibly being TRBD1 (6 bases). CDR1 and CDR2 from the germline V gene are PRHDT and FYEKMQ (reference sequence). The CDR3 consists of 15 residues. Trimming removed 1 base from V and 2 bases from J, with 12 bases in between.

The chain combines TRBV7-2 with TRBJ2-5, with 8 bases fitting TRBD1. Germline loops: CDR1 SGHTA, CDR2 FQGNSA. The CDR3 consists of 15 residues. Trimming took 6 bases from V and 5 from J; bases not matched to a gene: 11. CDR3 coding DNA: TGTGCCAGCAGAATAACGACAGGGGTTTACGAGACCCAGTACTTC. This sequence encodes CASRITTGVYETQYF.

The chain has TRBV11-3 and TRBJ2-3; D unclear. This CDR3 contains 16 residues. V gave up 5 bases and J gave up 6 bases, with 21 bases separating them. Per the germline V gene, CDR1 is SGHNT and CDR2 is YENEEA. As DNA, the CDR3 is TGTGCCAGCAGCGACTCCCGACGCCCGGTTGCGGATACGCAGTATTTT. Translation gives CASSDSRRPVADTQYF.

The chain links TRBV5-6 to TRBJ2-7; 8 nucleotides match TRBD2. Germline values: CDR1 SGHDT, CDR2 YYEEEE. J lost 0 bases, V lost 0 bases, and 5 bases had no gene match. CDR3 length: 16 residues. CDR3 in amino acids: CASSLVLAVSSYEQYF. The CDR3 region has the DNA TGTGCCAGCAGCTTGGTACTAGCGGTGAGCTCCTACGAGCAGTACTTC.

The chain employs TRBV7-2 and TRBJ2-3; TRBD2 aligns across 7 bases. The length of the CDR3 is 15 residues. Trimming removed 5 bases from V and 2 bases from J; junction bases left unmatched: 7. Germline V lookup: CDR1 SGHTA, CDR2 FQGNSA. The CDR3 nucleotides read TGTGCCAGCAGCCCCCGGGGAGGGGACACAGATACGCAGTATTTT. It translates to CASSPRGGDTDTQYF.

The CDR3 sequence: CASSSPGVYEQYF. CDR3 coding DNA: TGCGCCAGCAGCTCTCCGGGAGTCTACGAGCAGTACTTC. This chain joins TRBV5-1 and TRBJ2-7; a possible D gene is TRBD2 (6 bases). The CDR3 has 13 residues. Germline V gene data show CDR1 as SGHRS and CDR2 as YFSETQ. Trimming cost V 3 bases and J 3 bases, with 10 bases left between them. Full variable domain (missing parts from reference TRBV5-1 and TRBJ2-7): KAGVTQTPRYLIKTRGQQVTLSCSPISGHRSVSWYQQTPGQGLQFLFEYFSETQRNKGNFPGRFSGRQFSNSRSEMNVSTLELGDSALYLCASSSPGVYEQYFGPGTRLTVT.

The chain carries TRBV7-9 and TRBJ2-5, with D hard to call. The CDR3 has 14 amino acids. V was shortened by 1 base and J by 4 bases, with 10 bases between the two germline ends. Germline CDR1 SEHNR, CDR2 FQNEAQ (reference sequence). The CDR3 coding sequence is TGTGCCAGCAGCTTAGAGGAGCGTGGAGAGACCCAGTACTTC. Its translation: CASSLEERGETQYF.

V gene TRBV6-5 combines with J gene TRBJ1-1; D not certain. The length of the CDR3 is 14 residues. V was pared by 2 bases and J by 6 bases, with 13 bases between. Germline V gene lookup returns CDR1 MNHEY and CDR2 SVGAGI. CDR3 in amino acids: CASSYGGKWAEAFF. CDR3 nucleotide sequence: TGTGCCAGCAGTTACGGAGGGAAGTGGGCTGAAGCTTTCTTT.

The genes are TRBV18 and TRBJ1-3; maybe TRBD1 (6 bases). Germline CDR1 reads KGHSH; CDR2 reads LQKENI. CDR3 length equals 14 residues. V dropped 6 bases and J dropped 3 bases, with 12 bases sitting between them. Here the CDR3 reads CASSPQGSGNTIYF. As DNA, the CDR3 is TGTGCCAGCTCCCCCCAGGGGAGTGGAAACACCATATATTTT.